This TCR beta chain is from a study of blood T cell repertoires in COVID-19. At the level of the study: Some COVID-19 samples were acute and others convalescent; all came from the United States, Italy and Spain. Nucleic acid was either cDNA or gDNA, and it came from T cells, B-cell-depleted T cells, or PBMCs.

As processed by the authors: How many nucleated cells were present was estimated from reference gene primer amplification. The method was immunoSEQ multiplex PCR; TCRdb's version includes in-frame clones alone and lacks a portion of them. That table is the source of V, J and clone size, and D and trimming were worked out from the DNA. The table lists under 200,000 clones, around 84% of them singletons. Sequencing was performed on peripheral blood. The sequence derives from a woman of 80 years or more with acute or convalescent COVID-19.

CDR3 sequence (DNA): TGTGCCAGCAGTACGGACAGTTCATCTCCCCTAGTTGAGCAGTTCTTC. It specifies CASSTDSSSPLVEQFF. V is TRBV28 and J is TRBJ2-1, with a possible D match to TRBD1 (6 bases). The CDR3 contains 16 residues. Deletions cut 5 bases from V and 9 bases from J, with 23 bases between. Germline V CDR1 and CDR2: MDHEN, SYDVKM.